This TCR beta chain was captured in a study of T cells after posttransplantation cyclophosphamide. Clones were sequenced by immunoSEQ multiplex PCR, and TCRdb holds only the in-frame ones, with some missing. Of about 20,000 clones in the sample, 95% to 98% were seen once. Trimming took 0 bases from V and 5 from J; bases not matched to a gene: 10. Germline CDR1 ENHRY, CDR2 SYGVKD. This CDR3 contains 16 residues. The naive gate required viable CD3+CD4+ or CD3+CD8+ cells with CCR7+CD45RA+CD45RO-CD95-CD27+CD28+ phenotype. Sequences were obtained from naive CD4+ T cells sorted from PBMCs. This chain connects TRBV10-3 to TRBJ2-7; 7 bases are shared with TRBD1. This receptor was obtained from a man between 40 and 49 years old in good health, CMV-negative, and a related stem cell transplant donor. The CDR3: CAISESKGASYDEQYF. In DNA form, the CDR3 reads TGTGCCATCAGTGAGTCAAAGGGGGCGAGTTATGACGAGCAGTACTTC.